These 26 T cell receptor beta chains originate from one sample sequenced in a study of early T cells in non-severe SARS-CoV-2 infection (TCRdb year 2021). Libraries were constructed by 5' RACE. Instrument used: NextSeq 500. The public reads were reprocessed in TCRdb via fastp at Q25 and MiXCR, keeping in-frame beta chains. For every CDR3 protein sequence, its rows merge into one entry that carries the most common genes and DNA. A total of 90,000 to 130,000 distinct CDR3 sequences appear in this sample, around 10% of them only once. The ten largest account for roughly 2.9% of the sample. Sequenced input: whole blood. These receptors all come from an adult who was a healthcare worker with PCR-confirmed SARS-CoV-2 infection or an uninfected control (not recorded which).

V is TRBV12-3 or TRBV12-4 and J is TRBJ1-5; D uncertain. The V gene lost 5 bases and the J gene lost 2 bases, with 16 bases spanning the gap. The CDR3 covers 16 residues. The CDR3 bases are TGTGCCAGCAGTCGTGCTCAGATTAAAGGCAATCAGCCCCAGCATTTT. Its protein product is CASSRAQIKGNQPQHF.

Within the sample, this clonotype is medium-sized. The chain has TRBV6-5 and TRBJ2-7, with 7 bases fitting TRBD1. The CDR3 spans 13 residues. Germline lookup yields CDR1 MNHEY and CDR2 SVGAGI. The trim removed 6 bases at V and 5 bases at J, leaving 7 bases unmatched. The CDR3: CASSPTGPHEQYF. CDR3 in DNA: TGTGCCAGCAGCCCGACAGGGCCCCACGAGCAGTACTTC.

This clonotype was detected ten times or more. This rearrangement joins TRBV12-3 or TRBV12-4 to TRBJ2-5, with 9 bases that match TRBD2. J was trimmed by 5 bases and V by 7 bases; bases with no gene match: 14. This CDR3 region has 16 residues. In nucleotides, the CDR3 is TGTGCCAGCACGAGGGTAGCGGGAGTTGGGACGGAGACCCAGTACTTC. Translated: CASTRVAGVGTETQYF.

This clonotype showed up many times. The chain is built from TRBV2 and TRBJ2-2, with TRBD1 matching 8 bases. Germline CDR1 SNHLY, CDR2 FYNNEI. The CDR3 runs 15 residues. Trimming cost V 5 bases and J 6 bases; bases outside gene matches: 8. The CDR3 DNA sequence: TGTGCCAGCAGTTCGACAGGGGAATGGGCCGGGGAGCTGTTTTTT. Translating it yields CASSSTGEWAGELFF.

This chain links TRBV10-3 with TRBJ1-1, with no clear D. The CDR3 totals 14 residues. Deletions cut 5 bases from V and 5 bases from J, with 15 bases between. Germline V gene data show CDR1 as ENHRY and CDR2 as SYGVKD. The CDR3 DNA follows: TGTGCCATCAGTTCAGATTGGGGTTTGACTGAAGCTTTCTTT. Translation gives CAISSDWGLTEAFF.

This clonotype was counted only a few times. The chain joins TRBV7-9 to TRBJ1-6; D not certain. V was cut by 1 base and J by 11 bases, with 6 bases left in between. This CDR3 is built from 12 residues. Germline CDR1 is SEHNR and CDR2 is FQNEAQ (reference sequence). This CDR3 is CASSLEGPPLHF. In DNA, the CDR3 is TGTGCCAGCAGCTTAGAAGGGCCACCCCTCCACTTT. Filled out from reference TRBV7-9 and TRBJ1-6, the complete variable domain reads DTGVSQNPRHKITKRGQNVTFRCDPISEHNRLYWYRQTLGQGPEFLTYFQNEAQLEKSRLLSDRFSAERPKGSFSTLEIQRTEQGDSAMYLCASSLEGPPLHFGNGTRLTVT.

The V gene is TRBV11-2, the J gene TRBJ2-5; 13 positions agree with TRBD2. The CDR3 length is 15 residues. J lost 5 bases, V lost 4 bases, and 4 bases had no gene match. The germline gives CDR1 SGHAT, CDR2 FQNNGV. The CDR3 DNA follows: TGTGCCAGCAGCTCAGGGACTAGCGGGGCGGAGACCCAGTACTTC. Translating gives CASSSGTSGAETQYF.

This clonotype was seen only once. One end of the junction fails to match germline, which may point to a read error. The chain recombines TRBV6-1 with TRBJ2-7; possible D gene TRBD2, 6 bases. The CDR3 is 15 amino acids. Germline V gene lookup returns CDR1 MNHNS and CDR2 SASEGT. The CDR3 DNA is TGTGCCAGCAGAGACAGACTAGGAGGTTCCTACAAGCAGTACTTC. This encodes CASRDRLGGSYKQYF.

CDR3 sequence: CSVEDPRTGGEKLFF. The CDR3 nucleotides are TGCAGCGTTGAAGATCCTAGGACAGGGGGAGAAAAACTGTTTTTT. V usage is TRBV29-1 and J usage is TRBJ1-4, with 10 bases aligning to TRBD1. The CDR3 has 15 residues. Trimming cost V 0 bases and J 8 bases; bases outside gene matches: 6. Germline CDR1 and CDR2: SQVTM and ANQGSEA.

This clonotype was counted between two and nine times. Here the CDR3 DNA reads TGTGCCAGCACGGCGGGGGAGGCCTACAATGAGCAGTTCTTC. It specifies CASTAGEAYNEQFF. The chain links TRBV11-1 to TRBJ2-1; 7 bases are shared with TRBD2. V trimming: 7 bases; J trimming: 2 bases; junction bases outside the gene matches: 5. Looked up from germline, CDR1 is SGHAT and CDR2 is FQDESV (reference sequence). The CDR3 contains 14 residues.

This clonotype has only a few counts. The chain uses TRBV11-2 and TRBJ1-1; no definite D call. This CDR3 contains 14 residues. Germline assignment: CDR1 SGHAT and CDR2 FQNNGV. V was shortened by 1 base and J by 3 bases, with 9 bases between the two germline ends. CDR3 coding DNA: TGTGCCAGCAGCTTAGCGCAAGGCTACACTGAAGCTTTCTTT. This translates into CASSLAQGYTEAFF.

This clonotype showed up many times. The rearrangement links TRBV6-2 or TRBV6-3 to TRBJ2-3; 7 nucleotides line up with TRBD1. Germline CDR1 reads MNHEY; CDR2 reads SVGEGT. The CDR3 loop spans 15 amino acids. V lost 5 bases and J lost 3; bases outside the gene matches: 8. The CDR3 protein is CASSPQGRETDTQYF. The CDR3 DNA reads as TGTGCCAGCAGTCCACAGGGGCGAGAGACAGATACGCAGTATTTT.

The chain uses TRBV2 and TRBJ2-7, with 8 bases lining up with TRBD2. Trimming took 6 bases from V and 0 from J; bases not matched to a gene: 7. Germline CDR1 and CDR2: SNHLY and FYNNEI. The CDR3 length is 15 residues. CDR3 nucleotide sequence: TGTGCCAGCAGCCCCCTAGCGGGTACCTCCTACGAGCAGTACTTC. Translation: CASSPLAGTSYEQYF.

With regard to this clonotype: The conserved final phenylalanine or tryptophan is absent from the CDR3, which likely points to a read error. The rearrangement joins TRBV28 to TRBJ1-5; D is uncertain. Trimming removed 2 bases from V and 7 bases from J, with 15 bases in between. The germline gives CDR1 MDHEN, CDR2 SYDVKM. The CDR3 length is 15 residues. CDR3 nucleotides: TGTGCCAGCAGTTTACGATGGGCCAGAAGGCAGCCCCAGCATCTT. Translated, it gives CASSLRWARRQPQHL.

The chain has TRBV24-1 and TRBJ2-1, with D possibly TRBD1 on 5 matching bases. CDR1 and CDR2 from the germline V gene are KGHDR and SFDVKD. Trimming removed 2 bases at V and 2 bases at J, with 9 bases between. This CDR3 is built from 15 residues. CDR3 nucleotides: TGTGCCACCAGTGATTCAGGGCCACCCTACAATGAGCAGTTCTTC. This codes for CATSDSGPPYNEQFF.

This clonotype came up many times. V and J are TRBV14 and TRBJ2-3; tentatively, D is TRBD2 (6 bases). The CDR3 extends over 12 amino acids. Between the trimmed V and J ends, which lost 7 bases and 3 bases, there was a span of 8 bases. Per germline, CDR1 SGHDN and CDR2 FVKESK. The CDR3 here is CASTGGTDTQYF. The CDR3 DNA follows: TGTGCCAGCACCGGAGGGACAGATACGCAGTATTTT.

This clonotype has ten or more counts. The chain couples TRBV30 to TRBJ1-3, with D uncertain. Germline V CDR1 and CDR2: GTSNPN, SVGIG (reference sequence). V shed 2 bases and J shed 7 bases, with 12 bases lying between them. The CDR3 spans 13 residues. The CDR3 DNA reads TGTGCCTGGAGTAAGGGAGCCAGGAACACCATATATTTT. Protein product: CAWSKGARNTIYF.

The V call is TRBV5-1, the J call TRBJ1-1; D unclear. The CDR3 has 13 residues. Trimming stripped 4 bases from V and 1 base from J, with 8 bases between. CDR1 is SGHRS and CDR2 is YFSETQ in the germline V gene. The CDR3 coding sequence is TGCGCCAGCAGCGGCGGATGGAACACTGAAGCTTTCTTT. Its protein is CASSGGWNTEAFF.

J is TRBJ2-2 and V is TRBV3-1; D is uncertain. CDR1 LGHDT and CDR2 YNNKEL come from the germline V gene (reference sequence). V lost 4 bases and J 8 bases, leaving 20 bases between the germline ends. The CDR3 contains 16 residues. For the CDR3, the DNA is TGTGCCAGCAGCCTTAATCGAGGAACCCCCTCGGGGGAGCTGTTTTTT. Translation gives CASSLNRGTPSGELFF.

This clonotype has a handful of counts. Here the CDR3 DNA reads TGTGCCAGCAGACCAAATGGGGACGAGCAGTACTTC. This codes for CASRPNGDEQYF. The chain is built from TRBV11-2 and TRBJ2-7; D call uncertain. Germline loops: CDR1 SGHAT, CDR2 FQNNGV. The length of the CDR3 is 12 residues. The V end was cut by 6 bases, the J end by 5 bases, with 11 bases between. The full variable domain, in which reference TRBV11-2 and TRBJ2-7 provide the parts outside the CDR3, is EAGVAQSPRYKIIEKRQSVAFWCNPISGHATLYWYQQILGQGPKLLIQFQNNGVVDDSQLPKDRFSAERLKGVDSTLKIQPAKLEDSAVYLCASRPNGDEQYFGPGTRLTVT.

This clonotype turned up a few times. The chain carries TRBV12-3 or TRBV12-4 and TRBJ2-2, with TRBD2 matching over 9 bases. The CDR3 is 17 amino acids. The V and J ends lost 10 bases and 2 bases, in that order; junction bases with no gene match: 14. CDR3 sequence: CANPKGHSGSNTGELFF. CDR3 nucleotide sequence: TGTGCCAACCCCAAAGGGCATAGCGGGAGTAACACCGGGGAGCTGTTTTTT.

In its sample, this clonotype was seen many times. V and J are TRBV9 and TRBJ2-7; 13 bases line up with TRBD2. The CDR3 consists of 16 residues. With V trimmed by 2 bases and J by 8 bases, 10 bases remained unmatched. CDR1 SGDLS and CDR2 YYNGEE come from the germline V gene. This CDR3 reads CASSVKGTSGTEKQYF. In DNA, the CDR3 is TGTGCCAGCAGCGTTAAGGGGACTAGCGGGACGGAAAAGCAGTACTTC.

At least ten counts were recorded for this clonotype. V is TRBV19 and J is TRBJ2-1; TRBD1 is a possible D gene (5 bases). CDR1 and CDR2 (germline): LNHDA, SQIVND (reference sequence). Trimming pared 4 bases from V and 0 bases from J, leaving 10 bases between. The length of the CDR3 is 15 residues. CDR3 in DNA: TGTGCCAGTAGTAGCGGACAAAACTCCTACAATGAGCAGTTCTTC. Translation: CASSSGQNSYNEQFF.

Of note for this clonotype: One junction end disagrees with the germline gene, perhaps due to a read error. CDR3 protein: CASSLRLAGVALGEF. DNA of the CDR3: TGTGCCAGCAGTCTACGACTAGCGGGAGTGGCTCTGGGGGAATTC. The V and J genes are TRBV27 and TRBJ2-7, with 12 positions matching TRBD2. Germline lookup yields CDR1 MNHEY and CDR2 SMNVEV (reference sequence). This CDR3 comprises 15 residues.

The sample holds many counts of this clonotype. The chain links TRBV14 to TRBJ2-1, with TRBD2 matching 7 bases. J was trimmed by 6 bases and V by 0 bases; bases with no gene match: 11. Germline-derived CDR1 and CDR2 are SGHDN and FVKESK. The CDR3 is 17 residues long. For the CDR3, the DNA is TGTGCCAGCAGCCAAGATCTAGGGAGGGAGGAGGCCAATGAGCAGTTCTTC. Translating it yields CASSQDLGREEANEQFF.

The genes are TRBV20-1 and TRBJ2-3, with 11 positions matching TRBD1. J lost 5 bases, V lost 5 bases, and 12 bases had no gene match. CDR1 is DFQATT, CDR2 SNEGSKA, per germline (reference sequence). The CDR3 is made up of 16 amino acids. DNA of the CDR3: TGCAGTGCTCTGTTAAGGGACAGGGGGATAGTAGATACGCAGTATTTT. This encodes CSALLRDRGIVDTQYF.